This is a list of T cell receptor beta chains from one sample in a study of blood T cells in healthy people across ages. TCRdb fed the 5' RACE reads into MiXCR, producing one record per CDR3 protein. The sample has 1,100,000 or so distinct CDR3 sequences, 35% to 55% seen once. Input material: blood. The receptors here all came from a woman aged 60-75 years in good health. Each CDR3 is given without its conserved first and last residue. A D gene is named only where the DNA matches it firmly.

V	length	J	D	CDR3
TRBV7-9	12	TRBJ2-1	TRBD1	ASSLDRGPDEQF
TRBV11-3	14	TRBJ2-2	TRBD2	ASSFGLAGGTGELF
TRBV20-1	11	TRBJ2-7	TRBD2	SALAGPSYEQY
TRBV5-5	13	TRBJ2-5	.	ASSLHSGLPETQY
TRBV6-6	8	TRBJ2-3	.	ASSENTQY
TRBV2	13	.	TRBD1	ASSDPGQATHEQY
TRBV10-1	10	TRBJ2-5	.	ASSSDDETQY
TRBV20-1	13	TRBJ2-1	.	SASQTGRQVKTQF
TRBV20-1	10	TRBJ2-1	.	SAREWGGSQF
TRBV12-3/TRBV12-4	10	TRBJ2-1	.	ASSPRADEQF
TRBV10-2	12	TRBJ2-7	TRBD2	ASSGAGVTYEQY
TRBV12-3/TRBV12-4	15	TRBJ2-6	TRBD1	ASSPGQHRSGANVLT
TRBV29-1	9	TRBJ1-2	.	SVESGCGYT
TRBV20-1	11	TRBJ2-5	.	SAQSGVRATQY
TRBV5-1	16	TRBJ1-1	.	ASSFLSLKTHDGTEAF
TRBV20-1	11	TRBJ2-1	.	SARRLAAIEQF
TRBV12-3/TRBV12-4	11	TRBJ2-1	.	ASSYLGGGVQF
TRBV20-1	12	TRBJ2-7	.	SARDIGQHYEQY
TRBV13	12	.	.	ASSLVGGMDEQY
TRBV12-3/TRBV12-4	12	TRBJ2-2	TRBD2	ASTRTSGTGELF
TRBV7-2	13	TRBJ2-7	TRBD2	ASSFPLAGSYEQY
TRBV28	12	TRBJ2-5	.	ASSITRAGETQY
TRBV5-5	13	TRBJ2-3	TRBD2	ASSLELADTDTQY
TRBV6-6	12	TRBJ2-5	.	ASSPRGTKETQY
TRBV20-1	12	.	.	SASGLANAYEQY
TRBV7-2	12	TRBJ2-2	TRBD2	ASSPTSVTGELF
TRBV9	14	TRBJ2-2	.	ASSEAGGASTGELF
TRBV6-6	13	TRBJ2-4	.	ASSRDTIAKNIQY
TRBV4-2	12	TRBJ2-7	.	ASSTRQGNYEQY
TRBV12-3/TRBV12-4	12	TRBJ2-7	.	ASSPLTRSYEQY
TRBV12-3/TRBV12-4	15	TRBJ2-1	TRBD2	ASSFLGGRAGFNEQF
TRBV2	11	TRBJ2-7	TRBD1	ASRQGIAYEQY
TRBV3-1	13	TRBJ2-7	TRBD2	ASSQAAGGPYEQY
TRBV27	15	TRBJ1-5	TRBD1	ASSPMGTGWSNQPQH
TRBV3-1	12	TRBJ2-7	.	ASSQGGPPSEQY
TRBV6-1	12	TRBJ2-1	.	ASRSGIQRPEQF
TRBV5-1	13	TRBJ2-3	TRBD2	ASRASGSEADTQY